The rows below give T cell receptor beta chains drawn from one sample of a study of shared clonotypes between healthy human individuals. Clones were sequenced by immunoSEQ multiplex PCR, and TCRdb holds only the in-frame ones, with some missing. The sample records some 89,000 clones, roughly two thirds being singletons. The sequenced material came from memory CD8+ T cells sorted from blood. Every receptor here comes from a man between 25 and 39 years old in good health. The CDR3 runs from the conserved cysteine through the conserved F or W. D genes are given only for firm matches. Clone size is stated in some rows and not others, as once, few, many or a class when expanded.

CDR3,DNA,D,size,J,length,V
CASSLGGGEAFF,TGTGCCAGCAGCTTAGGAGGGGGGGAAGCTTTCTTT,.,.,TRBJ1-1,12,TRBV11-2
CASSEAGGGQYGYTF,TGTGCCAGCAGTGAAGCGGGGGGGGGCCAATATGGCTACACCTTC,.,.,TRBJ1-2,15,TRBV2
CASSLVPDRVMYEQYF,TGCGCCAGCAGCTTGGTACCGGACAGGGTAATGTACGAGCAGTACTTC,TRBD1,.,TRBJ2-7,16,TRBV5-1
CSVDRWTGTSGSETQYF,TGCAGCGTTGATAGGTGGACCGGGACTAGCGGGAGTGAGACCCAGTACTTC,TRBD2,few,TRBJ2-5,17,TRBV29-1
CASTPGLFNTGELFF,TGCGCCAGCACCCCCGGGCTTTTCAACACCGGGGAGCTGTTTTTT,.,.,TRBJ2-2,15,TRBV5-1
CAWSVGPGNYGYTF,TGTGCCTGGAGTGTCGGACCAGGCAACTATGGCTACACCTTC,.,.,TRBJ1-2,14,TRBV30
CASSPLGGTTDTQYF,TGTGCCAGCAGTCCCTTGGGCGGGACCACAGATACGCAGTATTTT,.,.,TRBJ2-3,15,TRBV28
CASSGTGDGYTF,TGTGCCAGCAGCGGGACAGGCGATGGCTACACCTTC,TRBD1,.,TRBJ1-2,12,TRBV2
CSVEGGLAGVQETQYF,TGCAGCGTTGAAGGCGGACTAGCGGGAGTACAAGAGACCCAGTACTTC,TRBD2,.,TRBJ2-5,16,TRBV29-1
CASSQVRTSSYNEQFF,TGCGCCAGCAGCCAAGTTAGGACTAGCAGCTACAATGAGCAGTTCTTC,TRBD2,few,TRBJ2-1,16,TRBV4-1
CASSPDAGNNEQFF,TGTGCCAGCAGCCCCGATGCCGGGAACAATGAGCAGTTCTTC,.,.,TRBJ2-1,14,TRBV11-3